The rows below give T cell receptor beta chains drawn from one sample of a study of T cell repertoires in cytomegalovirus infection. TCRdb redid the calling of the reads with MiXCR, one entry per CDR3 protein. The data show approximately 140,000 distinct CDR3 sequences, with approximately 9.2% seen just once and about 9.5% held by the top ten. What was sequenced was PBMCs. Receptors originate from a human donor in good health (CMV status not recorded). Some clones in this sample may be carry-over from other donors' samples. The conserved cysteine and the conserved F or W are not part of the CDR3 here. Each record gives: CDR3 protein, CDR3 length, V gene, J gene.

ASRILVVFHEQY	12	TRBV6-4	TRBJ2-7
ASSLQGSGYT	10	TRBV7-2	TRBJ1-2
SVGPEDSAYEQY	12	TRBV29-1	TRBJ2-7
ASREGSGANVLT	12	TRBV9	TRBJ2-6
ASSRRTSGEQY	11	TRBV19	TRBJ2-7
ASSLAEGTSNEQF	13	TRBV5-1	TRBJ2-1
ASHDGTYIPEAF	12	TRBV2	TRBJ1-1
ASSRDGQGVRYGYT	14	TRBV5-4	TRBJ1-2
ASSYVGVNSYNEQF	14	TRBV6-2/TRBV6-3	TRBJ2-1
ASGQGAYEQY	10	TRBV9	TRBJ2-7
ASSQGVGNTEAF	12	TRBV6-6	TRBJ1-1
ASRDARDRAYEQY	13	TRBV5-1	TRBJ2-7
SVERGADTQY	10	TRBV29-1	TRBJ2-3
ASSQPKTGGCEKLF	14	TRBV23-1	TRBJ1-4
ASSLVGPTYEQY	12	TRBV5-1	TRBJ2-7
ASRKGGGTTDTQY	13	TRBV5-1	TRBJ2-3
ASGRETDRAEAF	12	TRBV6-5	TRBJ1-1
ASSFDRGPVPLH	12	TRBV7-9	TRBJ1-6
SAIGDRAKNTEAF	13	TRBV20-1	TRBJ1-1
ASSLEPHGQLNTEAF	15	TRBV5-1	TRBJ1-1
ASSFHRNTGELF	12	TRBV12-3/TRBV12-4	TRBJ2-2
SARDRVGETQY	11	TRBV20-1	TRBJ2-5
ASSPGQGAGEQY	12	TRBV18	TRBJ2-7
ASSQREGRVSPLH	13	TRBV14	TRBJ1-6
ASSPAMVEAF	10	TRBV7-9	TRBJ1-1
AISESGGAGQPQH	13	TRBV10-3	TRBJ1-5
ASSLDAQPQH	10	TRBV7-2	TRBJ1-5
ASSQWRLPETQY	12	TRBV4-2	TRBJ2-5
ASRTSGGQLYEQY	13	TRBV2	TRBJ2-7
ASSDRTAPRKPQH	13	TRBV19	TRBJ1-5
SVVDRDGNTIY	11	TRBV29-1	TRBJ1-3
AIRDMNQPQH	10	TRBV10-3	TRBJ1-5